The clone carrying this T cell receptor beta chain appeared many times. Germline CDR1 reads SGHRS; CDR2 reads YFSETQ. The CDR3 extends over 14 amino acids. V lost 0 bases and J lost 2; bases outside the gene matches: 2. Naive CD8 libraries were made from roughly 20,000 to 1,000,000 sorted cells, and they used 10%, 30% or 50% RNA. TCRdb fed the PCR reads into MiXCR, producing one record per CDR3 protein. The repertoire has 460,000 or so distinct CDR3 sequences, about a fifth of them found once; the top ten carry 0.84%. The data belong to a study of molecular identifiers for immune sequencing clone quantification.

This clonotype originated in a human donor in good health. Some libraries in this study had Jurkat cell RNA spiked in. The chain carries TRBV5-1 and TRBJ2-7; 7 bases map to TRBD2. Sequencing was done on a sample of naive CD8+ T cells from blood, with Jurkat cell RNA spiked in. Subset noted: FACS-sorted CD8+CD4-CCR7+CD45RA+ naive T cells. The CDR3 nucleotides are TGCGCCAGCAGCTTGGAGGCGGGAGCCTACGAGCAGTACTTC. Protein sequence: CASSLEAGAYEQYF.